This T cell receptor (beta chain) derives from a study of T cell changes during pregnancy in multiple sclerosis. Assay used: immunoSEQ multiplex PCR; TCRdb lists only in-frame clones, some missing. The table has approximately 59,000 clones, under 95% seen once. V was cut by 5 bases and J by 3 bases, with 16 bases left in between. The germline V gene encodes CDR1 LNHDA and CDR2 SQIVND (reference sequence). The CDR3 runs 16 residues. This receptor was taken from a female donor in good health, enrolled as a control in a pregnancy study. Material: peripheral blood, obtained in the third trimester of pregnancy. The rearrangement links TRBV19 to TRBJ2-2; D may be TRBD2 (5 bases). The DNA of the CDR3 is TGTGCCAGTAGTCCCCGAGGGTTAGGATACACCGGGGAGCTGTTTTTT. Translated: CASSPRGLGYTGELFF.